This T cell receptor (beta chain) was obtained from a study of blood T cell repertoires in COVID-19. As for the study in general: PBMCs, B-cell-depleted T cells, or T cells provided the cDNA or gDNA that made up the material.

The study counted Cohort 3 donors as recovered given two negative PCRs, clearance, or symptom resolution. V gave up 4 bases and J gave up 6 bases, with 6 bases separating them. Germline loops: CDR1 PRHDT, CDR2 FYEKMQ (reference sequence). The CDR3 is made up of 12 amino acids. Original analysis: Reference gene primers were amplified, and this amplification served to estimate nucleated cell counts. Sequencing was performed with immunoSEQ multiplex PCR; in TCRdb, only in-frame clones are kept and a portion is missing. Clone size and V and J calls were adopted from that table, with D and trimming inferred from the DNA. Among more than 250,000 clones, more than 90% were seen once, and the ten largest hold less than 20%.

The specimen sequenced was PBMCs or T cells enriched from blood (not recorded which). This receptor was obtained from a woman in her thirties who had recovered from COVID-19. The chain carries TRBV13 and TRBJ2-2; TRBD2 might be the D (5 bases). The CDR3 DNA reads as TGTGCCAGCAGCTCGGGGTCCGGGGAGCTGTTTTTT. It encodes CASSSGSGELFF.